This T cell receptor (beta chain) was retrieved from a study of blood T cell repertoires in COVID-19. Study details: Samples taken during acute and convalescent COVID-19 were collected in the United States, Italy and Spain.

The length of the CDR3 is 17 residues. Here immunoSEQ multiplex PCR was the method, and the copy in TCRdb shows in-frame clones only, minus some. The table has 150,000 to 200,000 clones, less than 90% seen once. The rearrangement uses TRBV21-1 and TRBJ2-1; the table's D call of TRBD2 was not tested on the DNA. TRBV21-1 is reported as a pseudogene. The sample consisted of peripheral blood. The receptor's source is a woman between 70 and 85 years old with COVID-19, enrolled during active disease. CDR3 sequence reads: CASSKRSGENLYNEQFF. DNA for the CDR3: TGTGCCAGCAGCAAAAGGTCGGGGGAAAACTTGTACAATGAGCAGTTCTTC.